This T cell receptor (beta chain) was identified during a study of cytomegalovirus exposure and HLA in healthy donors. Study in general: A preliminary data release comprised 91 million or so unique TCRs obtained from HLA-typed donors. Study observations and caveats: Researchers reported in a later analysis that a missense DCLRE1C variant was tied to TCR beta V- and J-gene trimming. Later analysis showed TCR association rates varying by HLA locus, highest for DRB1 and lowest for HLA-C.

Both 60 Vbeta primers and 13 Jbeta primers went into the PCR. Clones were sequenced by immunoSEQ multiplex PCR, and TCRdb holds only the in-frame ones, with some missing. The sample holds over 150,000 clones, 65% to 85% seen once. On this clone: Its antigen remains unknown.

V gave up 2 bases and J gave up 1 base, with 6 bases separating them. From germline, CDR1 is SGHTA and CDR2 FQGNSA. The CDR3 runs to 13 residues. The specimen was PBMCs. This receptor was identified in a woman aged 25-40 years in good health and CMV-seropositive. V usage is TRBV7-2 and J usage is TRBJ2-7; D remains unclear. The CDR3 region is CASSLQNSYEQYF. The CDR3 DNA is TGTGCCAGCAGCTTACAGAATTCCTACGAGCAGTACTTC.